This TCR beta chain was documented in a study of CD8+ T cells in alopecia areata. cDNA reverse transcribed from extracted RNA served as the sequencing template. The repertoire was sequenced with immunoSEQ multiplex PCR; TCRdb's copy has only in-frame clones and lacks some. The repertoire consists of 200,000 to 250,000 clones, with about 60% occurring once and the leading ten covering 0.4% to 0.55%. Concerning this clone: Its antigen remains unidentified.

Findings of the study overall: The study found higher clonality in lesional than normal scalp, especially in alopecia totalis/universalis.

CDR1 is MDHEN and CDR2 is SYDVKM in the germline V gene. This CDR3 has 13 residues. Trimming removed 4 bases at V and 3 bases at J, with 9 bases between. The sequence derives from a human donor with alopecia areata. The genes are TRBV28 and TRBJ1-1, with a weak D call TRBD1 (6 bases). The sample here was CD4+ T cells sorted from blood, taken at week 0. Written as DNA, the CDR3 is TGTGCCAGCAGTTCGAGGGGGTACACTGAAGCTTTCTTT. It specifies CASSSRGYTEAFF.